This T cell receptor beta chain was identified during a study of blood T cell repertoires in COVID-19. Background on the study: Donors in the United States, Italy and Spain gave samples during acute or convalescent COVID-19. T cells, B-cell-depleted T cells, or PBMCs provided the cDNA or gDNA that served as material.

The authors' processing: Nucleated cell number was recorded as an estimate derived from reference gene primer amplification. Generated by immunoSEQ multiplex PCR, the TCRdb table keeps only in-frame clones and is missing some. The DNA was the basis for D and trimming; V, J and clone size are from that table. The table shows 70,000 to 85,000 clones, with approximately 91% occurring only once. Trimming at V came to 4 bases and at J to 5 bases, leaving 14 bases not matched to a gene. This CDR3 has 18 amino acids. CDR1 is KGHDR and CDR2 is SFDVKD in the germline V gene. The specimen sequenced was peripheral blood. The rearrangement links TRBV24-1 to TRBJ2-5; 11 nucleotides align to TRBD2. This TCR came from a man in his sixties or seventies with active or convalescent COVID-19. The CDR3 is CATSDVSGRAGGLETQYF. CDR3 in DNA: TGTGCCACCAGTGACGTTAGCGGGAGGGCTGGTGGCCTGGAGACCCAGTACTTC.